Listed here is a single TCR beta chain. No cognate antigen has been identified for it. No per-base quality is available; no much larger clone lies one base away. The data were taken from a study of blood T cell repertoires in COVID-19 (dated by TCRdb to 2020 to 2022). Regarding the complete study: Collaborator samples came from the United States, Italy and Spain and covered acute and convalescent phases of COVID-19. The prospective study material was composed of cDNA or gDNA derived from T cells, B-cell-depleted T cells, or PBMCs. The dataset comprised deeply sampled blood TCRbeta repertoires from subjects exposed to, actively infected with, or recovered from COVID-19. A freely available public database, intended as a resource for researchers studying the immune response to SARS-CoV-2, is where the repertoires were released. Samples were obtained from the ongoing ImmuneRACE study (first 160 participants) and from over 1,000 subjects provided by 6 global collaborators. Nearly every sample came with metadata listing a de-identified subject ID, COVID-19 status, age in years and sex. HLA class I and class II types, where available, came from metadata supplied by the sample provider rather than from assay-based typing.

TCRbeta CDR3 regions were amplified from genomic DNA using the immunoSEQ Assay, a bias-controlled multiplex PCR. On the authors' methods: Within the assay, amplification of reference gene primers was used to estimate how many nucleated cells each sample contained. Sequence reads were collapsed and filtered to measure the absolute abundance of every unique TCRbeta CDR3 rearrangement. For each sample, productive Simpson clonality was calculated as the square root of Simpson's diversity index over productive rearrangements. The table comes from immuneACCESS by way of TCRdb, which keeps in-frame sequences with V and J called. Part of the clones is missing from these tables; in studies checked, under half for an unresolved V gene and the rest for unknown reasons. The V and J calls and clone size were taken over from that table, and D and trimming were inferred from the DNA. The sample includes 130,000 or so clones, with 80% to 90% observed a single time. About 29% of the sample rests with the top ten.

Whole blood was collected in K2EDTA tubes by collaborating institutions according to the institutions' own protocols. For TCRbeta analysis, collaborators shipped samples in one of three forms: frozen whole blood, isolated PBMCs, or DNA extracted from either of those sample types. The CDR3 goes from the cysteine to the phenylalanine over 11 residues. Only CDR3 DNA remains: 33 bases, in frame from the first base. CDR1 MDHEN and CDR2 SYDVKM were looked up in the germline V gene. The junction shows trimming of 1 base on V and 5 bases on J, plus 2 bases between the germline ends. Summary of the overall study and its limitations: How much clinical and demographic metadata was included differed by source and by participant, and the metadata was provided uncurated.

This TCR derives from a man between 65 and 80 years old with active or convalescent COVID-19. The source material was peripheral blood. The chain is encoded by TRBV28 joined to TRBJ1-2; no D segment can be confidently identified. The CDR3 loop reads CASSLSYGYTF. Read as DNA, the sequence is TGTGCCAGCAGTTTATCTTATGGCTACACCTTC.